This T cell receptor (beta chain) was profiled in a study of blood T cells in healthy people across ages. Every sample had a minimum of 6 million PBMCs isolated. Total RNA was extracted at no less than 5.5 micrograms per sample. This clonotype was detected once. Its target is unknown. CDR3 size: 14 residues. The germline gives CDR1 SGHTA, CDR2 FQGNSA. Trimming took off 1 base at V and 2 bases at J, with 8 bases between the two ends. General study findings and limits: Not knowing donor CMV status may have confounded expanded clonotype changes. While age rose, TCR beta diversity per million T cells dropped in a roughly linear way.

The use of a sample-barcoded 5' primer and a J-beta primer mix characterized a second PCR of about 7 to 12 cycles. TCRdb passed the 5' RACE reads through MiXCR, listing each CDR3 protein once. The repertoire includes fewer than 900,000 distinct CDR3 sequences, about 52% of them detected once, and roughly 34% sits in the top ten. The clonotype was recovered from a woman aged 55-69 years in good health. Sequenced: blood. The V call is TRBV7-2, the J call TRBJ2-5, with no clear D. The CDR3 DNA reads TGTGCCAGCAGCTTAGGTAACAGACAAGAGACCCAGTACTTC. This sequence encodes CASSLGNRQETQYF. Full variable domain (rest looked up from reference TRBV7-2 and TRBJ2-5): GAGVSQSPSNKVTEKGKDVELRCDPISGHTALYWYRQSLGQGLEFLIYFQGNSAPDKSGLPSDRFSAERTGGSVSTLTIQRTQQEDSAVYLCASSLGNRQETQYFGPGTRLLVL.